These 10 T cell receptor beta chains share one sample of origin, sequenced in a study of T-cell reconstitution after alpha-beta-depleted transplantation in children. Unique molecular identifiers tagged the TCRbeta library. Each CDR3 protein is one row after TCRdb ran MiXCR on the PCR reads. The sample contains approximately 800,000 distinct CDR3 sequences, less than 20% of which appear only once. The specimen was PBMCs, mostly from graft donor cells, collected 360 days after TCRalphabeta/CD19-depleted stem cell transplant. The receptors were gathered from a male patient between 5 and 17 years old who had a stem cell transplant for acute lymphoblastic leukemia, so the T cells may come from the graft donor.

V is TRBV18 and J is TRBJ2-7, with no clear D. Per the germline V gene, CDR1 is KGHSH and CDR2 is LQKENI. V lost 1 base to trimming and J lost 0 bases, with 10 bases between them. CDR3 length equals 15 residues. CDR3 sequence reads: CASSPRVGSSYEQYF. The CDR3 bases are TGTGCCAGCTCACCACGAGTGGGAAGCTCCTACGAGCAGTACTTC.

This clonotype was counted many times. The DNA of the CDR3 is TGCGCCAGCAGCTTCCCGACTACCACAGATACGCAGTATTTT. Translated, it gives CASSFPTTTDTQYF. This chain links TRBV5-1 with TRBJ2-3; possibly TRBD2 for D (5 bases). The germline V and J ends were trimmed by 2 bases and 2 bases, with 9 bases remaining between them. The germline CDR1 and CDR2 sequences are SGHRS and YFSETQ. The CDR3 has 14 amino acids.

The chain combines TRBV6-1 with TRBJ1-1; TRBD1 aligns across 7 bases. CDR3 length: 15 residues. J lost 0 bases, V lost 7 bases, and 8 bases had no gene match. Germline assignment: CDR1 MNHNS and CDR2 SASEGT. CDR3 sequence reads: CASTTQGYLNTEAFF. DNA of the CDR3: TGTGCCAGCACCACACAGGGGTACCTGAACACTGAAGCTTTCTTT.

This chain uses TRBV5-5 with TRBJ2-4; D remains ambiguous. CDR1 is SGHKS, CDR2 YYEKEE, per germline (reference sequence). This CDR3 is built from 15 residues. The ends were cut back, 4 bases at V and 15 bases at J, with 26 bases in the middle. The CDR3 loop is CASSLTGLPHLYVYF. Here the CDR3 DNA reads TGTGCCAGCAGCCTTACCGGGCTCCCCCATCTCTACGTGTACTTC.

This clonotype was picked up a small number of times. The CDR3 loop reads CASSTRGPYTEAFF. DNA for the CDR3: TGTGCCAGCAGTACCAGGGGGCCTTACACTGAAGCTTTCTTT. The chain employs TRBV27 and TRBJ1-1; 8 bases are a match to TRBD1. Trimming took 5 bases from V and 3 from J; bases not matched to a gene: 5. CDR3 length: 14 residues. The germline CDR1 and CDR2 sequences are MNHEY and SMNVEV (reference sequence).

This clonotype was observed a handful of times. V and J are TRBV4-1 and TRBJ2-4; 7 bases line up with TRBD1. The CDR3 is made up of 18 amino acids. Germline loops: CDR1 MGHRA, CDR2 YSYEKL. With V trimmed by 2 bases and J by 1 base, 11 bases remained unmatched. The CDR3: CASSQPWIRGFAKNIQYF. The CDR3 DNA reads TGCGCCAGCAGCCAACCCTGGATCAGGGGGTTTGCCAAAAACATTCAGTACTTC.

This chain uses TRBV4-1 with TRBJ2-2; the D gene is possibly TRBD1 (6 bases). The CDR3 length is 14 residues. V was shortened by 1 base and J by 7 bases, with 10 bases between the two germline ends. CDR1 and CDR2 from the germline V gene are MGHRA and YSYEKL. The CDR3 loop reads CASSQVGASGELFF. CDR3 DNA sequence: TGCGCCAGCAGCCAAGTGGGGGCAAGCGGGGAGCTGTTTTTT.

This clonotype was detected only a few times. The chain combines TRBV12-3 or TRBV12-4 with TRBJ2-1, with D perhaps TRBD1 (6 bases). V was clipped by 0 bases and J by 4 bases, with 16 bases between them. This CDR3 is 17 amino acids long. CDR3 sequence: CASSLARTVLLYNEQFF. CDR3 in DNA: TGTGCCAGCAGTTTAGCGCGGACAGTTTTATTATACAATGAGCAGTTCTTC.

The chain joins TRBV9 to TRBJ2-1; D gene unclear. Germline V gene sequence: CDR1 SGDLS, CDR2 YYNGEE. The length of the CDR3 is 13 residues. Trimming cost V 2 bases and J 6 bases, with 9 bases left between them. In nucleotides, the CDR3 is TGTGCCAGCAGCGTCCCAGCATCCAATGAGCAGTTCTTC. It specifies CASSVPASNEQFF.

This clonotype was seen ten or more times. The chain is built from TRBV6-5 and TRBJ2-1; 13 bases agree with TRBD2. Per germline, CDR1 MNHEY and CDR2 SVGAGI. Trimming took 6 bases from V and 6 from J; bases not matched to a gene: 5. This CDR3 region has 15 residues. CDR3 in DNA: TGTGCCAGCAGGACCGGGACTAGCGGGACCAATGAGCAGTTCTTC. It specifies CASRTGTSGTNEQFF.